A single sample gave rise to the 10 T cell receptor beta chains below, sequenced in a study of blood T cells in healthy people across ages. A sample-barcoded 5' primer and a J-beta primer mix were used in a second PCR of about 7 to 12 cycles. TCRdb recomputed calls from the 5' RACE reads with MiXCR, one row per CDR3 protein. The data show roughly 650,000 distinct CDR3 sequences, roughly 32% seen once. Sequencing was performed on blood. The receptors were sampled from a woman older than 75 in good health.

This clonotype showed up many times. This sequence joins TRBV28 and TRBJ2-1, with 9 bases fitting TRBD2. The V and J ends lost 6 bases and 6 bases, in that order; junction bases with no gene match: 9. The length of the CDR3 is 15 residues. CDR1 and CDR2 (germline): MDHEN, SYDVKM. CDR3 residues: CASSKTGTSPNEQFF. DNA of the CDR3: TGTGCCAGCAGCAAAACCGGGACTAGCCCCAATGAGCAGTTCTTC.

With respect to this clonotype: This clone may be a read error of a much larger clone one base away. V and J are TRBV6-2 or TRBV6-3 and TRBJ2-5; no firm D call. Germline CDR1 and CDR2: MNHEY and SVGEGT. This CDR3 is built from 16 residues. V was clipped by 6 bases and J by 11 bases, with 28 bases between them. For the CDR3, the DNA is TGTGCCAGCAGGGGGTCCCTCGGCCAACGAACCAATGAGCAGTACTTC. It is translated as CASRGSLGQRTNEQYF.

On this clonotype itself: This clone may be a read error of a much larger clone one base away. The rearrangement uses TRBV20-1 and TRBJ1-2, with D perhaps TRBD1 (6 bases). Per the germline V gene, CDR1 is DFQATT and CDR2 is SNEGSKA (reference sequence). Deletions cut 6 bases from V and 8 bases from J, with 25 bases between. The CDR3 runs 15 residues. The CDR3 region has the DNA TGCAGTGCCCTGCCGGGCAGGGGCCGATGGGGAGGCTACACCTTC. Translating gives CSALPGRGRWGGYTF.

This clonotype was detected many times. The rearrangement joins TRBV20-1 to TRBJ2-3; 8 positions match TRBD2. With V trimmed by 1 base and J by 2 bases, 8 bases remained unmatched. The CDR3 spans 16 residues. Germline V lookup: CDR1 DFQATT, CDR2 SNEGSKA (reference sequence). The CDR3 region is CSARAARGGITDTQYF. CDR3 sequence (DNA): TGCAGTGCTAGAGCGGCTCGCGGGGGGATCACAGATACGCAGTATTTT.

CDR3 nucleotides: TGTGCCAGCAGTGCCGTAGCGGGGGGTTCCTCGCAGTATTTT. Protein: CASSAVAGGSSQYF. V and J are TRBV2 and TRBJ2-3; the match to TRBD2 covers 10 bases. There are 14 residues in the CDR3. Germline loops: CDR1 SNHLY, CDR2 FYNNEI. J lost 10 bases, V lost 4 bases, and 8 bases had no gene match.

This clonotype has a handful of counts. The CDR3 is CAWSADRAGYF. The CDR3 DNA sequence: TGTGCCTGGAGTGCAGACAGGGCGGGGTACTTC. The V gene is TRBV30, the J gene TRBJ2-7, with TRBD1 identical over 7 bases. Looked up from germline, CDR1 is GTSNPN and CDR2 is SVGIG (reference sequence). The CDR3 runs 11 residues. J lost 12 bases, V lost 1 base, and 6 bases had no gene match. Supplemented by reference TRBV30 and TRBJ2-7, the full variable domain reads SQTIHQWPATLVQPVGSPLSLECTVEGTSNPNLYWYRQAAGRGLQLLFYSVGIGQISSEVPQNLSASRPQDRQFILSSKKLLLSDSGFYLCAWSADRAGYFGPGTRLTVT.

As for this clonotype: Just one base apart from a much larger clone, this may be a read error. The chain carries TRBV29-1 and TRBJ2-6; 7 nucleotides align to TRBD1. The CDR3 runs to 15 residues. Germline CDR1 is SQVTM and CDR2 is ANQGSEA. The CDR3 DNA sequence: TGCAGCGTCCAGGGGGAATCATCTGGGGCCAACGTCCCGACTTTC. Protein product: CSVQGESSGANVPTF.

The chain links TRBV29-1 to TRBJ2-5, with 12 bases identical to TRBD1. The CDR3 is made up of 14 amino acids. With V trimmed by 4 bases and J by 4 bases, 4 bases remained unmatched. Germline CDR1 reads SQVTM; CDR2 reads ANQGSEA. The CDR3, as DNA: TGCAGCGTTGGAGGGACAGGGGGCGGAGAGACCCAGTACTTC. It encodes CSVGGTGGGETQYF.

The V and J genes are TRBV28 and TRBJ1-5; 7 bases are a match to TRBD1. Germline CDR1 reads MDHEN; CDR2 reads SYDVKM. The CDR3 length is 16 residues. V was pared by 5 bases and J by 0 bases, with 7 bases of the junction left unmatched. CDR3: CASSTAGGASNQPQHF. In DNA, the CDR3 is TGTGCCAGCAGTACCGCAGGGGGGGCTAGCAATCAGCCCCAGCATTTT.

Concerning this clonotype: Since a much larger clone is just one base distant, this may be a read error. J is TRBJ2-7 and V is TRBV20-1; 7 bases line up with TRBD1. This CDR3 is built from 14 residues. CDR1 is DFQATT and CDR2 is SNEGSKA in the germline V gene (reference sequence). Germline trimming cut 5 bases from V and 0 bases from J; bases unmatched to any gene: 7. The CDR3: CSAYVTGSSYEQYF. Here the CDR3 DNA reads TGCAGTGCTTATGTGACAGGGAGCTCCTACGAGCAGTACTTC.